The 9 T cell receptor beta chains listed next were all sequenced from one sample in a study of T cells in Graves' hyperthyroidism and ophthalmopathy. Amplified TCR beta CDR3 regions came from RNA transcripts. TCR CDR3 regions were first amplified by RT-PCR with HTBI primers. TCRdb processed the multiplex PCR reads anew with MiXCR; each CDR3 protein has one entry. The table includes under 350,000 distinct CDR3 sequences, roughly 18% detected once. Material for sequencing was blood. The source of these receptors is a woman in her forties or fifties with Graves' hyperthyroidism.

This clonotype has ten or more counts. The chain recombines TRBV11-2 with TRBJ2-2; D is possibly TRBD1 (5 bases). Trimming removed 1 base from V and 1 base from J, with 7 bases in between. The CDR3 runs 15 residues. Germline lookup yields CDR1 SGHAT and CDR2 FQNNGV. CDR3 DNA: TGTGCCAGCAGCTTAGGTCAGGGGAACACCGGGGAGCTGTTTTTT. Protein sequence: CASSLGQGNTGELFF.

In its sample, this clonotype was seen a few times. J is TRBJ2-5 and V is TRBV12-3 or TRBV12-4; 16 bases line up with TRBD2. This CDR3 has 14 amino acids. Unmatched junction bases numbered 3, after V lost 5 bases and J lost 9 bases. The CDR3 region has the DNA TGTGCCAGCAGTCCGGGGACTAGCGGGGGGGCCCAGTACTTC. Translation gives CASSPGTSGGAQYF.

This clonotype was found a few times. V usage is TRBV12-3 or TRBV12-4 and J usage is TRBJ2-7, with 10 nucleotides matching TRBD2. The CDR3 spans 14 residues. J lost 4 bases, V lost 2 bases, and 2 bases had no gene match. CDR3 DNA: TGTGCCAGCAGTTTACCTAGCGGGAGTTACGAGCAGTACTTC. It is translated as CASSLPSGSYEQYF.

This clonotype has at least ten counts. The chain uses TRBV11-2 and TRBJ2-7, with D perhaps TRBD2 (6 bases). The CDR3 spans 14 residues. V was trimmed by 4 bases and J by 1 base, leaving 11 bases between them. Germline CDR1 SGHAT, CDR2 FQNNGV. The CDR3 spells CASSSGRQSYEQYV. DNA for the CDR3: TGTGCCAGCAGCTCCGGGAGACAATCCTACGAGCAGTACGTC.

In this sample, this clonotype turned up many times. The chain links TRBV12-5 to TRBJ1-4; the D is unclear. The CDR3 is made up of 17 amino acids. V lost 0 bases, J lost 0 bases, and 11 bases lay in between. Germline loops: CDR1 LGHNT, CDR2 FRNRAP. CDR3 coding DNA: TGTGCTAGTGGTTTGGTCAATCGGGCGGCAACTAATGAAAAACTGTTTTTT. It is translated as CASGLVNRAATNEKLFF. The full variable domain, rest sourced from reference TRBV12-5 and TRBJ1-4, is DARVTQTPRHKVTEMGQEVTMRCQPILGHNTVFWYRQTMMQGLELLAYFRNRAPLDDSGMPKDRFSAEMPDATLATLKIQPSEPRDSAVYFCASGLVNRAATNEKLFFGSGTQLSVL.

The chain couples TRBV19 to TRBJ1-2, with 8 bases matching TRBD1. Trimming cost V 3 bases and J 6 bases; bases outside gene matches: 6. This CDR3 region has 14 residues. Germline lookup yields CDR1 LNHDA and CDR2 SQIVND (reference sequence). CDR3 in amino acids: CASSIKTGEDGYTF. CDR3 in DNA: TGTGCCAGTAGTATTAAGACAGGGGAAGATGGCTACACCTTC.

J is TRBJ2-2 and V is TRBV12-3 or TRBV12-4; 7 bases are shared with TRBD1. The V segment lost 5 bases and the J segment 7 bases; nucleotides outside the gene matches: 13. The CDR3 spans 16 residues. Here the CDR3 reads CASSDPDRALVGELFF. CDR3 in DNA: TGTGCCAGCAGTGACCCTGACAGGGCACTTGTCGGGGAGCTGTTTTTT.

V and J are TRBV6-1 and TRBJ1-4; no reliable D call. V was shortened by 5 bases and J by 0 bases, with 4 bases between the two germline ends. The CDR3 covers 13 residues. Germline lookup yields CDR1 MNHNS and CDR2 SASEGT. CDR3 amino acids: CASSKTTNEKLFF. The CDR3 DNA follows: TGTGCCAGCAGTAAAACAACTAATGAAAAACTGTTTTTT.

The rearrangement links TRBV7-2 to TRBJ1-3; D is ambiguous. V was pared by 1 base and J by 1 base, with 5 bases between. The CDR3 contains 14 residues. Looked up from germline, CDR1 is SGHTA and CDR2 is FQGNSA. The CDR3, as DNA: TGTGCCAGCAGCTTAGTGGGGTCTGGAAACACCATATATTTT. This sequence encodes CASSLVGSGNTIYF.